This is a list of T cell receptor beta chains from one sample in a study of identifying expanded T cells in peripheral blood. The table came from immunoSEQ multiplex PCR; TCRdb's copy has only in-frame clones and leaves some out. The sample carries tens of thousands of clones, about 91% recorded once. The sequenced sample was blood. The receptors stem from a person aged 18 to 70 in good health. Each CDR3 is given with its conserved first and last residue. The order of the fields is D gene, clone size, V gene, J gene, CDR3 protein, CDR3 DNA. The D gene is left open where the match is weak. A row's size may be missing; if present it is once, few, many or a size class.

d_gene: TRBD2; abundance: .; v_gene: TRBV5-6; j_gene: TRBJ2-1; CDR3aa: CASSPFGGLAENEQFF; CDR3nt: TGTGCCAGCAGCCCCTTCGGGGGACTAGCGGAAAATGAGCAGTTCTTC
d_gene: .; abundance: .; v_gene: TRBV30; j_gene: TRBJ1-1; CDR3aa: CAWSVGGATEAFF; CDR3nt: TGTGCCTGGAGTGTAGGGGGAGCCACTGAAGCTTTCTTT
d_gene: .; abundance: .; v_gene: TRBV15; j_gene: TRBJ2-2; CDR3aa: CATSRDRVGGELFF; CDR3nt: TGTGCCACCAGCAGAGATCGGGTGGGCGGGGAGCTGTTTTTT
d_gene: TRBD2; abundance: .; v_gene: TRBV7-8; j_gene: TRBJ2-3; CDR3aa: CASSFGGIGTDTQYF; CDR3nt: TGTGCCAGCAGCTTCGGGGGGATTGGCACAGATACGCAGTATTTT
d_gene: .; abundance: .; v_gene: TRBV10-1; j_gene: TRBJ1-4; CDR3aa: CASSPGLFNEKLFF; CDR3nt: TGCGCCAGCAGCCCGGGTTTATTTAATGAAAAACTGTTTTTT
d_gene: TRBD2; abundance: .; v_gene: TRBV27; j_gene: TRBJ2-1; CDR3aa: CASSSTSKNNEQFF; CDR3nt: TGTGCCAGCAGTTCGACTAGCAAAAACAATGAGCAGTTCTTC
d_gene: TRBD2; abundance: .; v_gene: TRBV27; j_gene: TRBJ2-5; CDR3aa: CASSGGLAGGRRETQYF; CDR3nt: TGTGCCAGCAGCGGAGGACTAGCGGGGGGACGTCGAGAGACCCAGTACTTC
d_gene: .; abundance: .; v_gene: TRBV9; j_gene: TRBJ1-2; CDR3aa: CASSVGGGNYGYTF; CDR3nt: TGTGCCAGCAGCGTAGGAGGGGGAAACTATGGCTACACCTTC
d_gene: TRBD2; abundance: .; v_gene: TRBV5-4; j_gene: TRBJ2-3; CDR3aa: CASSLAGGGTDTQYF; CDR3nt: TGTGCCAGCAGCTTAGCGGGGGGTGGGACAGATACGCAGTATTTT
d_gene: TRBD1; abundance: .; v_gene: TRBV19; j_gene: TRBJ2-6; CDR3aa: CASSTGTGSGANVLTF; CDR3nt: TGTGCCAGTAGTACGGGGACAGGCTCTGGGGCCAACGTCCTGACTTTC
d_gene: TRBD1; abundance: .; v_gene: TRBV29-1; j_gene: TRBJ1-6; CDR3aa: CSVANRGNSPLHF; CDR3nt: TGCAGCGTTGCTAACAGGGGAAATTCACCCCTCCACTTT
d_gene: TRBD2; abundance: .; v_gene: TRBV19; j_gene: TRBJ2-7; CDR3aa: CASSMTSGRFDEQYF; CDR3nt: TGTGCCAGTAGTATGACTAGCGGGAGGTTCGACGAGCAGTACTTC
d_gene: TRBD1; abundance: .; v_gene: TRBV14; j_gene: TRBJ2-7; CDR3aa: CASSHIDRTGRGEQYF; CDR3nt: TGTGCCAGCAGCCACATCGATAGGACAGGGCGTGGGGAGCAGTACTTC
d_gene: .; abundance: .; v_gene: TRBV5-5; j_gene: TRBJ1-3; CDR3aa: CASNPDPSGNTIYF; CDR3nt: TGTGCCAGCAACCCCGACCCCTCTGGAAACACCATATATTTT
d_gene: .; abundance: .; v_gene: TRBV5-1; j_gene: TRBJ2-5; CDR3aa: CASRPGTQETQYF; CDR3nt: TGCGCCAGCCGCCCGGGGACCCAAGAGACCCAGTACTTC
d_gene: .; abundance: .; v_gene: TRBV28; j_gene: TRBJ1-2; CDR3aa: CASSLADVYSNYGYTF; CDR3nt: TGTGCCAGCAGTTTAGCGGACGTCTACTCTAACTATGGCTACACCTTC
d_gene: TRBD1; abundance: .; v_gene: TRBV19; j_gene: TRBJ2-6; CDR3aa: CASSTQTGIGLSGANVLTF; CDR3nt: TGTGCCAGTAGTACCCAGACAGGGATCGGTCTCTCTGGGGCCAACGTCCTGACTTTC
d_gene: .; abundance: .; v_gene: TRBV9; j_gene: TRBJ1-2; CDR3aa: CASSVEGHYGYTF; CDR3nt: TGTGCCAGCAGCGTAGAGGGTCACTATGGCTACACCTTC
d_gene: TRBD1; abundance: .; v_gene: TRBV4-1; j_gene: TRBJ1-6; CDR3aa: CASSQETGISPLHF; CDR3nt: TGCGCCAGCAGCCAAGAGACAGGGATTTCACCCCTCCACTTT
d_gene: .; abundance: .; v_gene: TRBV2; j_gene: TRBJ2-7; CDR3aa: CASSQGDRTEQYF; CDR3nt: TGTGCCAGCTCACAGGGAGACAGAACCGAGCAGTACTTC
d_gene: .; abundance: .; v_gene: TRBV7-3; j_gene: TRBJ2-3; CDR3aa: CASSPGQSDTQYF; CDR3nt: TGTGCCAGCAGCCCGGGACAATCGGATACGCAGTATTTT
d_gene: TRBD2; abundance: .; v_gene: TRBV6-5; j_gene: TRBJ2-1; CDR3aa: CASSNLPGLASNEQFF; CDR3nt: TGTGCCAGCAGTAACTTGCCGGGACTAGCTTCAAATGAGCAGTTCTTC
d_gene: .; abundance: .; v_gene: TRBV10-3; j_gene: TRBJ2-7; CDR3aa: CAIGNSDYEQYF; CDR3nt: TGTGCCATCGGGAACTCCGACTACGAGCAGTACTTC
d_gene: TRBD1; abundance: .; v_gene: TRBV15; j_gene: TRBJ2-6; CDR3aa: CATRAGGAGANVLTF; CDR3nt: TGTGCCACCAGGGCAGGGGGCGCTGGGGCCAACGTCCTGACTTTC
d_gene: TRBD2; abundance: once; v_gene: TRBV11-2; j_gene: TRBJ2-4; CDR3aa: CASSPGSGLAGNIQYF; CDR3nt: TGTGCCAGCAGCCCTGGGAGCGGACTAGCGGGCAACATTCAGTACTTC
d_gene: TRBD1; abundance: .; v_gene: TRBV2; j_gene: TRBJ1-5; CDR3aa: CASSADRGAISNQPQHF; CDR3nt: TGTGCCAGCAGTGCGGACAGGGGCGCTATAAGCAATCAGCCCCAGCATTTT
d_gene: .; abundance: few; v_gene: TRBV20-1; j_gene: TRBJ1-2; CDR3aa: CSAQANYGYTF; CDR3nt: TGCAGTGCACAGGCTAACTATGGCTACACCTTC
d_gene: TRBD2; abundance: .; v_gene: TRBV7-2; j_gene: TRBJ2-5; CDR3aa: CASSFGGVGETQYF; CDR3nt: TGTGCCAGCAGCTTTGGGGGGGTTGGAGAGACCCAGTACTTC
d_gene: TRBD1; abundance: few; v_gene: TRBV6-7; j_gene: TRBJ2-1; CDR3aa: CASSNRTGGMYNEQFF; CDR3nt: TGTGCCAGCAGTAACAGGACAGGGGGCATGTACAATGAGCAGTTCTTC
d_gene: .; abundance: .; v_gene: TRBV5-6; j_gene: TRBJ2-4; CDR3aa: CASRSAKGAKNIQYF; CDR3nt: TGTGCCAGCAGATCAGCCAAGGGCGCCAAAAACATTCAGTACTTC
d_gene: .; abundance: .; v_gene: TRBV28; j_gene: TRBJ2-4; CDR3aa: CASSLTPGRKNIQYF; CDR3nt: TGTGCCAGCAGTTTAACCCCAGGGCGCAAAAACATTCAGTACTTC
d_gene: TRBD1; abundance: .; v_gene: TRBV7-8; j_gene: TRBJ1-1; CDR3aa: CASSLRDSPREAFF; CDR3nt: TGTGCCAGCAGCTTACGGGACAGCCCTAGGGAAGCTTTCTTT
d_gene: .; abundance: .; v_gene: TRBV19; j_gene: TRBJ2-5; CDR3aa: CASSRGETQYF; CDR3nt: TGTGCCAGTAGCCGGGGGGAGACCCAGTACTTC
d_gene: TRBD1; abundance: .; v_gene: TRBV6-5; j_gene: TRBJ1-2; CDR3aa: CATHRETGVDGYTF; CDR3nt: TGTGCCACCCACCGAGAGACAGGGGTTGATGGCTACACCTTC
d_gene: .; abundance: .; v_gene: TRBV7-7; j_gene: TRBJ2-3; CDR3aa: CASSLGLAGDTQYF; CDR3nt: TGTGCCAGCAGCTTAGGCCTTGCGGGAGATACGCAGTATTTT
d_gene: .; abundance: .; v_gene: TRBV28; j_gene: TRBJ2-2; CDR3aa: CASSPPHRPGELFF; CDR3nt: TGTGCCAGCAGTCCACCCCATCGGCCCGGGGAGCTGTTTTTT
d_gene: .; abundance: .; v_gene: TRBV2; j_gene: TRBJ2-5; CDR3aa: CASTNRGLQETQYF; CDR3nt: TGTGCCAGCACAAACCGGGGGCTTCAAGAGACCCAGTACTTC
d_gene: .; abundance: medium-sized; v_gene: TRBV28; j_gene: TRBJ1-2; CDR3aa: CASSFGGDGYTF; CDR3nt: TGTGCCAGCAGTTTCGGGGGAGATGGCTACACCTTC
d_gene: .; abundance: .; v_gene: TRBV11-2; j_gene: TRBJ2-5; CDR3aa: CASTPRALETQYF; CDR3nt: TGTGCCAGCACCCCCCGGGCTTTGGAGACCCAGTACTTC
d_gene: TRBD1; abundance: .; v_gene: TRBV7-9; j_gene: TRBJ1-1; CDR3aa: CASSPGTANTEAFF; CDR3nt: TGTGCCAGCAGCCCAGGGACAGCAAACACTGAAGCTTTCTTT
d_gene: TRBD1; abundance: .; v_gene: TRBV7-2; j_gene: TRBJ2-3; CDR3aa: CASSLGTGYEDTQYF; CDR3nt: TGTGCCAGCAGCTTAGGGACAGGGTACGAAGATACGCAGTATTTT
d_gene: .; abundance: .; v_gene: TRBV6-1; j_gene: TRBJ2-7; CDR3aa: CASSGQQGAYEQYF; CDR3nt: TGTGCCAGCAGTGGTCAACAAGGAGCCTACGAGCAGTACTTC
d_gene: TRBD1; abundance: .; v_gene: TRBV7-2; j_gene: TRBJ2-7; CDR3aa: CASSLRTGEIYEQYF; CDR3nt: TGTGCCAGCAGCTTAAGGACAGGGGAGATCTACGAGCAGTACTTC